This entry describes one T cell receptor beta chain. The data were obtained in a study of technical replicates of blood from a handful of donors. TCRdb's copy holds only in-frame clones and misses some; the assay was immunoSEQ multiplex PCR. The data hold more than 45,000 clones, with around 92% observed a single time. CDR1 MNHNS and CDR2 SASEGT come from the germline V gene. Trimming took 6 bases from V and 0 from J, leaving 12 bases between them. The CDR3 extends over 14 amino acids. The V and J genes are TRBV6-1 and TRBJ2-7; D may be TRBD2 (5 bases). Input material: PBMCs. The receptor was derived from a human donor in good health. Some clones in this sample may be carry-over from other donors' samples. CDR3 loop: CASRVTGVSYEQYF. Here the CDR3 DNA reads TGTGCCAGCAGGGTGACCGGGGTCTCCTACGAGCAGTACTTC.